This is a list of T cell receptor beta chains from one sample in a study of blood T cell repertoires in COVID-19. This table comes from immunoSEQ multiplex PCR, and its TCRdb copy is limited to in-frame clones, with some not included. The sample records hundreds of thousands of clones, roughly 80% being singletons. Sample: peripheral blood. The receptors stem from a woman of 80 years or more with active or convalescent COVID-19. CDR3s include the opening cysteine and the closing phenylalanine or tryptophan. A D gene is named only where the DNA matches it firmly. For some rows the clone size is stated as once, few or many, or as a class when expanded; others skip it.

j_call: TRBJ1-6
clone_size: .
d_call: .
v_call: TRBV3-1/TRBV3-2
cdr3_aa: CASSQVDRVNSPLHF
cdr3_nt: TGTGCCAGCAGCCAAGTCGATCGGGTTAATTCACCCCTCCACTTT

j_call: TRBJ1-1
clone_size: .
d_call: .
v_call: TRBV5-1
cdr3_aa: CASAVAGEGEAFF
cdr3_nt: TGCGCCAGCGCCGTTGCGGGGGAGGGTGAAGCTTTCTTT

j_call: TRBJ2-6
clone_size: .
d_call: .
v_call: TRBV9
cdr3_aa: CASSVRTAYSGANVLTF
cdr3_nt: TGTGCCAGCAGCGTAAGAACAGCATACTCTGGGGCCAACGTCCTGACTTTC

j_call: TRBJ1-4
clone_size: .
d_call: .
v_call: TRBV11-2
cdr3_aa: CASSLETGHNEKLFF
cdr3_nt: TGTGCCAGCAGCTTAGAGACAGGACATAATGAAAAACTGTTTTTT

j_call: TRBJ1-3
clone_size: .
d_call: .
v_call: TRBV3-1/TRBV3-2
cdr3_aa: CASSQGVSDTIYF
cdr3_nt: TGTGCCAGCAGTCAAGGTGTTTCGGACACCATATATTTT

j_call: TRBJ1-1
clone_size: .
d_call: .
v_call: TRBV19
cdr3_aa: CASSRTEGYTEAFF
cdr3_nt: TGTGCCAGTAGTAGGACAGAGGGATACACTGAAGCTTTCTTT

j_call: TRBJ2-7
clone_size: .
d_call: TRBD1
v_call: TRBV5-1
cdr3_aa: CASVAGTGVNEQYF
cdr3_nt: TGCGCCAGCGTAGCCGGGACAGGCGTCAACGAGCAGTACTTC

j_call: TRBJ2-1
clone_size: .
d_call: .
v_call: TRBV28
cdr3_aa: CASRSDSYNEQFF
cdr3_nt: TGTGCCAGCAGATCCGACAGCTACAATGAGCAGTTCTTC

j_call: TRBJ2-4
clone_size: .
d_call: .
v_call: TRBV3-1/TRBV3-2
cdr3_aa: CASSTRAEGKNIQYF
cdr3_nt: TGTGCCAGCAGCACGCGGGCCGAGGGAAAAAACATTCAGTACTTC

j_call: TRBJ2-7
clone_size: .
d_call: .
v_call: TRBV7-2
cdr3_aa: CASSRPRAGQTYEQYF
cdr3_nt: TGTGCCAGCAGCCGCCCTCGGGCAGGACAAACCTACGAGCAGTACTTC

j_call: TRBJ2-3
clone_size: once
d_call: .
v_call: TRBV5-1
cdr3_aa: CASSLERGTDTQYF
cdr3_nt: TGCGCCAGCAGCTTGGAGAGGGGGACAGATACGCAGTATTTT

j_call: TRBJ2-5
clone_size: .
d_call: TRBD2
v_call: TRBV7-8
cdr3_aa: CASSLPDRGVGTQYF
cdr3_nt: TGTGCCAGCAGCCTACCCGATCGGGGGGTAGGGACCCAGTACTTC

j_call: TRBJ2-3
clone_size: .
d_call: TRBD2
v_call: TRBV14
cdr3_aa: CASSPRLASPPLDTQYF
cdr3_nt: TGTGCCAGCAGCCCGAGACTAGCCAGCCCGCCTTTAGATACGCAGTATTTT

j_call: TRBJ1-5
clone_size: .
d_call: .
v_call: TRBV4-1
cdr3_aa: CASSQWAPDYSNQPQHF
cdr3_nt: TGCGCCAGCAGCCAATGGGCCCCGGATTATAGCAATCAGCCCCAGCATTTT

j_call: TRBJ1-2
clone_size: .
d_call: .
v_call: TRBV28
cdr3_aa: CASRMDSIDGYTF
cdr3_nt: TGTGCCAGCAGAATGGACAGTATAGATGGCTACACCTTC

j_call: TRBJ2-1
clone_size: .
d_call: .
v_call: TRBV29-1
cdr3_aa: CSVDRPGPFF
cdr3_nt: TGCAGCGTTGATCGGCCAGGGCCGTTCTTC

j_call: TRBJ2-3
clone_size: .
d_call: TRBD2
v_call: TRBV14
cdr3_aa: CASSHGLAGTDTQYF
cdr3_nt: TGTGCCAGCAGCCATGGACTAGCGGGCACAGATACGCAGTATTTT

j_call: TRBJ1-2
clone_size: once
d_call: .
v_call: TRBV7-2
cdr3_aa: CASSLVALSNYGYTF
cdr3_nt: TGTGCCAGCAGCTTAGTAGCCCTGTCTAACTATGGCTACACCTTC

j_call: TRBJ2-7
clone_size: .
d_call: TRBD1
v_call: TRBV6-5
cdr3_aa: CASQIDRAYEQYF
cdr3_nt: TGTGCCAGCCAAATTGACAGGGCCTACGAGCAGTACTTC

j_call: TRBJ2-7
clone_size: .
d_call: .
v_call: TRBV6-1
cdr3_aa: CASSEALQRKPYEQYF
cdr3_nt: TGTGCCAGCAGTGAAGCGCTTCAGAGGAAACCCTACGAGCAGTACTTC

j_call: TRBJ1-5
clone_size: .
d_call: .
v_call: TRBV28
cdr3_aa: CASSLFSGSVGNQPQHF
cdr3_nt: TGTGCCAGCAGTTTATTTTCAGGTTCGGTAGGCAATCAGCCCCAGCATTTT

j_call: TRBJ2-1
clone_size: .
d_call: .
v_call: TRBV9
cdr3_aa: CASSATPGGHEQFF
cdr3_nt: TGTGCCAGCAGCGCGACTCCAGGGGGGCATGAGCAGTTCTTC

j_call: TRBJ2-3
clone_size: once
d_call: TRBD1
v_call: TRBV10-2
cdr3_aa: CATKRQGSSDTQYF
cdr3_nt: TGCGCCACCAAAAGACAGGGGTCGTCAGATACGCAGTATTTT

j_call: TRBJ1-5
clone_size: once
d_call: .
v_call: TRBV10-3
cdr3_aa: CAIRGGLSNQPQHF
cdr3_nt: TGTGCCATCAGGGGGGGGTTGAGCAATCAGCCCCAGCATTTT

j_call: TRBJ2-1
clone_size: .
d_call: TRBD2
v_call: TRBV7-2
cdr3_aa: CASSRSGTRYNEQFF
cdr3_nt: TGTGCCAGCAGCCGGTCCGGGACTAGGTACAATGAGCAGTTCTTC

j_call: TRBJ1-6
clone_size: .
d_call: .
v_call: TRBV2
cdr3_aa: CASSEAPSDRPLHF
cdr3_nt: TGTGCCAGCAGTGAAGCGCCAAGCGACAGACCCCTCCACTTT

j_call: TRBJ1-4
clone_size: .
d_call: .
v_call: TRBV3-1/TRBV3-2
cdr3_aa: CASSQESGPRLRLFF
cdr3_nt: TGTGCCAGCAGCCAAGAAAGCGGACCGCGATTGAGACTGTTTTTT

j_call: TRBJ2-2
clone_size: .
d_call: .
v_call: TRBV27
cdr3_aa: CASSLYGRGNTGELFF
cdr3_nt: TGTGCCAGCAGTTTATACGGCCGGGGGAACACCGGGGAGCTGTTTTTT

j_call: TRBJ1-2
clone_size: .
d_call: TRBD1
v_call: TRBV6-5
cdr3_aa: CASRASGGPSYGYTF
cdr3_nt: TGTGCCAGCAGGGCATCAGGGGGCCCAAGCTATGGCTACACCTTC

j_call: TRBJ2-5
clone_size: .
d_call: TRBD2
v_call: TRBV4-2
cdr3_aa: CASSQEFASGSVWSIETQYF
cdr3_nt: TGTGCCAGCAGCCAAGAATTTGCTAGCGGGAGCGTTTGGAGTATAGAGACCCAGTACTTC